This TCR beta chain is drawn from a study of blood T cell repertoires in COVID-19. Germline V lookup: CDR1 LNHNV, CDR2 YYDKDF (reference sequence). Trimming cost V 1 base and J 3 bases, with 12 bases left between them. The CDR3 loop spans 15 amino acids. Sequencing used immunoSEQ multiplex PCR; TCRdb keeps in-frame clones, though not all of them. The table lists a few hundred thousand clones, 85% to 90% of them singletons, with 10% in the top ten. This clone was seen only a few times. The chain joins TRBV15 to TRBJ1-1; no clear D. The sequence was obtained from a woman aged 18-29 years who had recovered from COVID-19. The sample comprised PBMCs or T cells enriched from blood (not recorded which). As DNA, the CDR3 is TGTGCCACCAGCAGAGTAAGGGAGGCCGACACTGAAGCTTTCTTT. Translation: CATSRVREADTEAFF. The complete variable domain, with remaining parts taken from reference TRBV15 and TRBJ1-1, reads DAMVIQNPRYQVTQFGKPVTLSCSQTLNHNVMYWYQQKSSQAPKLLFHYYDKDFNNEADTPDNFQSRRPNTSFCFLDIRSPGLGDTAMYLCATSRVREADTEAFFGQGTRLTVV.